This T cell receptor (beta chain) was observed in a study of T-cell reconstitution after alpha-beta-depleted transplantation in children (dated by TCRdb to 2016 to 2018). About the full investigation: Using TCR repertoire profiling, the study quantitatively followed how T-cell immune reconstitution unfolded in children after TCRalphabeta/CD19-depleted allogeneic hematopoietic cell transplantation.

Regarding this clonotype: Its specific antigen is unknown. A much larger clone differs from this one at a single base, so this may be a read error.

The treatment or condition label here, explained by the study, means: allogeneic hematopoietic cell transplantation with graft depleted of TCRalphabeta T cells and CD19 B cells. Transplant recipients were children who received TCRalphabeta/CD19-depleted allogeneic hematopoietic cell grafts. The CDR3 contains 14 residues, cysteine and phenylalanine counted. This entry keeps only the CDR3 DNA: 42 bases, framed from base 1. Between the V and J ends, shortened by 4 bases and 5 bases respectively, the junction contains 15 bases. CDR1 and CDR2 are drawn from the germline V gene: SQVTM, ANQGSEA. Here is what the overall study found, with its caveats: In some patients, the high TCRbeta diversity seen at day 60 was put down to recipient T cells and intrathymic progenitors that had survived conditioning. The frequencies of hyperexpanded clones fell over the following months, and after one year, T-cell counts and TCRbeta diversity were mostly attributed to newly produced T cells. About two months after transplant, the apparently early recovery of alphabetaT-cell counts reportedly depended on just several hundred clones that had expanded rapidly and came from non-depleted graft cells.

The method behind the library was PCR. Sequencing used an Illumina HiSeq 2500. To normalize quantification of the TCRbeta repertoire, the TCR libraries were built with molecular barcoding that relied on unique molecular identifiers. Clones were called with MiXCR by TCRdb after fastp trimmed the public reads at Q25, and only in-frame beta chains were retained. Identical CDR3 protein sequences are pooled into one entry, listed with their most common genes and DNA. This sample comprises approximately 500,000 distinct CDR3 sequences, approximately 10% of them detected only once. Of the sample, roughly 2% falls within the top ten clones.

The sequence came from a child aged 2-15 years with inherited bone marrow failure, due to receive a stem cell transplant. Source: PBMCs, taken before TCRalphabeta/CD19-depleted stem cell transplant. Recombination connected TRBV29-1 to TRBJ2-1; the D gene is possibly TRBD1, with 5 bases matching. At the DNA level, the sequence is TGCAGCGTTGTGGTGGGGCTTATCAACAATGAGCAGTTCTTC. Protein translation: CSVVVGLINNEQFF.